The clone carrying this T cell receptor (beta chain) was detected a few times. The antigen is undetermined. The data stem from a study of CD8+ T cells in alopecia areata. On the study more broadly: Oral tofacitinib, 5 to 10 mg twice daily, was given in an open-label trial.

Whole-study findings and limits: Clonality in lesional scalp, especially alopecia totalis/universalis, exceeded that of normal scalp.

Treatment meaning: oral pan-JAK inhibitor, 5-10 mg twice daily. Alopecia areata patients provided lesional scalp punch biopsies and peripheral blood. Sequencing templates came from extracted RNA that was reverse transcribed into cDNA. Clones were read by immunoSEQ multiplex PCR, and TCRdb kept only the in-frame ones, dropping some. The table records 200,000 to 250,000 clones, 35% to 45% of them present only once. The CDR3 is 14 residues long. The J segment lost 5 bases and the V segment lost 3 bases, leaving 7 bases of the junction unmatched. The germline V gene has CDR1 SQVTM and CDR2 ANQGSEA. The sequencing used CD4+ T cells sorted from blood, collected at roughly week 30, from a patient treated with tofacitinib. This TCR came from a human donor with alopecia areata. The chain joins TRBV29-1 to TRBJ2-5; 9 positions match TRBD2. CDR3 protein: CSVELAGGWETQYF. Written as DNA, the CDR3 is TGCAGCGTTGAGCTGGCGGGAGGGTGGGAGACCCAGTACTTC.